The present entry profiles one T cell receptor (beta chain) with its context. The sample belongs to a study of OX40 agonist ivuxolimab in advanced cancers. TCRdb's copy holds only in-frame clones and misses some; the assay was immunoSEQ multiplex PCR. Among 80,000 to 100,000 clones listed, about 87% were seen once. Germline lookup yields CDR1 MDHEN and CDR2 SYDVKM. The CDR3 extends over 14 amino acids. The V gene lost 5 bases and the J gene lost 5 bases, with 12 bases spanning the gap. This material consisted of CD4+ or CD8+ T cells sorted from blood, taken in a trial of the OX40 agonist ivuxolimab. This sequence originates from an adult with an advanced solid tumor such as melanoma, head and neck, liver or kidney cancer. This chain connects TRBV28 to TRBJ2-2, with D possibly matching TRBD2 (6 bases). In nucleotides, the CDR3 is TGTGCCAGCAGTACAGGACTACCAACCGGGGAGCTGTTTTTT. Translated: CASSTGLPTGELFF.